This is a list of T cell receptor beta chains from one sample in a study of OX40 agonist ivuxolimab in advanced cancers. Produced via immunoSEQ multiplex PCR; TCRdb's table is partial and in-frame only. The table has about 91,000 clones, 85% to 90% seen once. Sequenced material: CD4+ or CD8+ T cells sorted from blood, taken in a trial of the OX40 agonist ivuxolimab. These receptor sequences come from an adult with an advanced solid tumor such as melanoma, head and neck, liver or kidney cancer. Each CDR3 is given with its conserved first and last residue. D genes are given only for firm matches. Part of the rows lack a size; the others show once, few, many or a class for expanded clones.

j_call v_call d_call clone_size cdr3_aa cdr3_nt
TRBJ2-5 TRBV5-1 - - CASTTSGLGLRSRETQYF TGCGCCAGCACCACCTCGGGACTCGGACTTCGCAGTAGGGAGACCCAGTACTTC
TRBJ1-5 TRBV6-1 - - CASSADRQSSNQPQHF TGTGCCAGCAGTGCCGATCGTCAGTCTAGCAATCAGCCCCAGCATTTT
TRBJ1-1 TRBV6-1 - - CASSDGQLSGTEAFF TGTGCCAGCAGTGACGGTCAATTGAGTGGCACTGAAGCTTTCTTT
TRBJ2-3 TRBV4-1 - - CASKAGYNTDTQYF TGCGCCAGCAAGGCAGGTTATAACACAGATACGCAGTATTTT
TRBJ2-2 TRBV19 - - CASSWGTLYTGELFF TGTGCCAGTAGTTGGGGGACTTTGTACACCGGGGAGCTGTTTTTT
TRBJ2-2 TRBV30 - once CAWSVGIDTGELFF TGTGCCTGGAGTGTAGGCATAGACACCGGGGAGCTGTTTTTT
TRBJ1-4 TRBV19 - - CASSRSGYGIATNEKLFF TGTGCCAGTAGTAGGTCAGGTTACGGAATAGCAACTAATGAAAAACTGTTTTTT
TRBJ1-3 TRBV5-1 - - CASSGDVDSGNTIYF TGCGCCAGCAGTGGTGATGTGGACTCTGGAAACACCATATATTTT
TRBJ2-1 TRBV10-3 - - CAISDGYNEQFF TGTGCCATCAGTGACGGATACAATGAGCAGTTCTTC
TRBJ2-1 TRBV2 - - CASSEGGGGDEQFF TGTGCCAGCAGTGAAGGGGGAGGGGGCGATGAGCAGTTCTTC